The clone carrying this TCR beta chain was counted a few times. Its specificity is unknown. This specimen belongs to a study of early T cells in non-severe SARS-CoV-2 infection. About the research overall: Sequenced material consisted of bulk RNA (from unsorted whole blood), and chains were unpaired. Study conclusions and caveats: Anti-spike CD8 specificities were favored by VDJdb matching, whose results missed private and CD4 specificities.

Unique molecular identifiers were added to individual cDNA molecules. TCRdb used MiXCR to reprocess the 5' RACE reads, holding one entry per CDR3 protein. This sample yields 60,000 to 65,000 distinct CDR3 sequences, of which about 9.3% are seen a single time; over 0.95% belongs to the top ten. This CDR3 contains 14 residues. Germline V CDR1 and CDR2: WSHSY, SAAADI. The V and J ends lost 6 bases and 5 bases respectively, with 16 bases between them. This receptor was obtained from an adult who was a healthcare worker with PCR-confirmed SARS-CoV-2 infection or an uninfected control (not recorded which). Sequencing was carried out using whole blood. This chain links TRBV10-2 with TRBJ1-2; D gene unclear. This chain's CDR3 is CASRAPGAGYGYTF. The CDR3, as DNA: TGCGCCAGCAGGGCACCGGGTGCCGGGTATGGCTACACCTTC.